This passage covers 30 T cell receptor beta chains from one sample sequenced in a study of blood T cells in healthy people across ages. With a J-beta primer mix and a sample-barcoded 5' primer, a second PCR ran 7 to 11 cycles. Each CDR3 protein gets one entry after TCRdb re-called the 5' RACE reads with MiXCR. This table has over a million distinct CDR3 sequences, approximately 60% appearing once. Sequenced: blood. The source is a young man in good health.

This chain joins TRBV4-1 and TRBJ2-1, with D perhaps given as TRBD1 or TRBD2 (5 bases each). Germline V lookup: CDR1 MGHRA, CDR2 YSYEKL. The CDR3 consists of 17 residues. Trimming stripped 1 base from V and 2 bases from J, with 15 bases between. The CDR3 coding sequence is TGCGCCAGCAGCCAAGGAGCGGCTGGGGGTCCCTACAATGAGCAGTTCTTC. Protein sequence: CASSQGAAGGPYNEQFF.

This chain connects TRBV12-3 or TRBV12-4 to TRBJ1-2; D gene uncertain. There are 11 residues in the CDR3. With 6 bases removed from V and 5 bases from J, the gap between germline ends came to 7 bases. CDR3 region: CASRAFYGYTF. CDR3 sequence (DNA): TGTGCCAGCAGAGCCTTTTATGGCTACACCTTC.

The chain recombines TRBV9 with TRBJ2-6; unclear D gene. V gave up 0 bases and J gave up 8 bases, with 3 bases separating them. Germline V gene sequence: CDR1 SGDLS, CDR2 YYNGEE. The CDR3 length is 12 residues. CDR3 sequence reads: CASSVDPNVLTF. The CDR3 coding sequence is TGTGCCAGCAGCGTAGACCCCAACGTCCTGACTTTC.

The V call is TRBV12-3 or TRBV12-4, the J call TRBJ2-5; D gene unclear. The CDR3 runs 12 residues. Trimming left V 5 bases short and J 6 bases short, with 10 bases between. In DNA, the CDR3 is TGTGCCAGCAGTCTCTCAGTCCAGACCCAGTACTTC. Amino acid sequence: CASSLSVQTQYF.

For the CDR3, the DNA is TGTGCCAGCAGCCCCAGTCGGGGACAGTACCAAGAGACCCAGTACTTC. Translated: CASSPSRGQYQETQYF. The V gene is TRBV7-9, the J gene TRBJ2-5; TRBD1 aligns across 7 bases. Per the germline V gene, CDR1 is SEHNR and CDR2 is FQNEAQ (reference sequence). The CDR3 consists of 16 residues. V shed 5 bases, J shed 0 bases, and the junction held 9 bases outside the gene matches.

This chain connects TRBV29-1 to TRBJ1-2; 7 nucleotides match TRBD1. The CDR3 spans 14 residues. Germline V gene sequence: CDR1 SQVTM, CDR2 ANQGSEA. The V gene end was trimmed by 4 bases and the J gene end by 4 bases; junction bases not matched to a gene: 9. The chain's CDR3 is CSVGQGPRGYGYTF. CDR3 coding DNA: TGCAGCGTTGGACAGGGCCCCCGAGGCTATGGCTACACCTTC.

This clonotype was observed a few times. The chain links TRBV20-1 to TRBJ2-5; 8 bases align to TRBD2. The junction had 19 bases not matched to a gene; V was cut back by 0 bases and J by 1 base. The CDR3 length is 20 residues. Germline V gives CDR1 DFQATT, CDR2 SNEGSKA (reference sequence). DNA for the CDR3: TGCAGTGCTAGAGATCTTACGAGCGGGAGTGAGGTGGGACCCCAAGAGACCCAGTACTTC. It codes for CSARDLTSGSEVGPQETQYF.

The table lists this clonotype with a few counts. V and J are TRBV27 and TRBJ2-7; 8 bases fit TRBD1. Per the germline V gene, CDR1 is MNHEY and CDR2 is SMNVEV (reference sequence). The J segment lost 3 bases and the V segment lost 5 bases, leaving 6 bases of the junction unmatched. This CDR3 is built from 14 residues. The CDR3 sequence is CASSRTGSLYEQYF. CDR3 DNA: TGTGCCAGCAGTCGGACAGGGAGTCTCTACGAGCAGTACTTC.

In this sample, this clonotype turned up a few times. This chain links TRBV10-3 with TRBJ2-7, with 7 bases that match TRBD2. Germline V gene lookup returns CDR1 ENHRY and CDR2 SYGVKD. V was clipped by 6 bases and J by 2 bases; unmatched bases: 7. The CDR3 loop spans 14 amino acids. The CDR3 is CAISSSGEAYEQYF. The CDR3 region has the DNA TGTGCCATCAGCTCTAGCGGCGAAGCCTACGAGCAGTACTTC.

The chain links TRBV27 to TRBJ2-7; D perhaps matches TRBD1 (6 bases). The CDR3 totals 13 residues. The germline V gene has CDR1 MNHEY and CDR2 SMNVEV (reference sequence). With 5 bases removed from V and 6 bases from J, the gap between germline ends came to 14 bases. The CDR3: CASSPIWGLEQYF. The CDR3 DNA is TGTGCCAGCAGTCCCATCTGGGGGCTCGAGCAGTACTTC.

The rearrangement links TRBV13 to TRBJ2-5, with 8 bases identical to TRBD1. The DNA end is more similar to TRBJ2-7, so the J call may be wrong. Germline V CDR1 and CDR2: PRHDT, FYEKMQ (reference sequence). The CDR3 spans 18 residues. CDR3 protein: CASSSNDLLTGVAYEQYF. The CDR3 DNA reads TGTGCCAGCAGCTCAAACGACCTACTGACAGGGGTCGCCTACGAGCAGTACTTC.

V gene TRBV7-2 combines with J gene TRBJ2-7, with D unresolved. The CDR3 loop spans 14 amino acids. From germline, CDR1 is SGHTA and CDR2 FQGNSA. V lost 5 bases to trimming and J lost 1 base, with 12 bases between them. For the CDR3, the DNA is TGTGCCAGCAGCGTAGTTCCAGAATCCTACGAGCAGTACTTC. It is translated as CASSVVPESYEQYF.

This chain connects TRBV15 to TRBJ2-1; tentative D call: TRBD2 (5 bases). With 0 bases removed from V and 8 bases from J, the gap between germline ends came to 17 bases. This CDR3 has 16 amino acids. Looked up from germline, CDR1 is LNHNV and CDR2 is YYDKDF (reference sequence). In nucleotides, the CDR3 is TGTGCCACCAGCAGAGATAGGAGGAGCGATGGGGATGAGCAGTTCTTC. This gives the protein CATSRDRRSDGDEQFF.

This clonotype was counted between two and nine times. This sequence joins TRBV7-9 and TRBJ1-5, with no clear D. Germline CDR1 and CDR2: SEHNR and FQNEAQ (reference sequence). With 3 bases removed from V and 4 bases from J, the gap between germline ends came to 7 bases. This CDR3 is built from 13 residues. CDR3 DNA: TGTGCCAGCAGCTTCTCCAGTAATCAGCCCCAGCATTTT. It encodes CASSFSSNQPQHF.

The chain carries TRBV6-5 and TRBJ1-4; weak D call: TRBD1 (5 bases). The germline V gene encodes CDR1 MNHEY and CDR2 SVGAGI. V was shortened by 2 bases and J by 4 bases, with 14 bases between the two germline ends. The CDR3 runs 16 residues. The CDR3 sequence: CASSYLLDRFNEKLFF. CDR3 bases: TGTGCCAGCAGTTACCTTTTAGACAGATTTAATGAAAAACTGTTTTTT.

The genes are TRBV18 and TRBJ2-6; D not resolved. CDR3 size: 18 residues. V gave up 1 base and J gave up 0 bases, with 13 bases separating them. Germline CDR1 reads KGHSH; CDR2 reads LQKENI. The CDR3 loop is CASSPQGRVSSGANVLTF. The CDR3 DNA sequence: TGTGCCAGCTCACCACAAGGCAGAGTAAGCTCTGGGGCCAACGTCCTGACTTTC.

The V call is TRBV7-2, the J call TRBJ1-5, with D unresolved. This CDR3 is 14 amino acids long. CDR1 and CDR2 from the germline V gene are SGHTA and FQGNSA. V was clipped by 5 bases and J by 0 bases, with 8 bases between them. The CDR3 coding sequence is TGTGCCAGCAGCCTCGACTATAGCAATCAGCCCCAGCATTTT. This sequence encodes CASSLDYSNQPQHF.

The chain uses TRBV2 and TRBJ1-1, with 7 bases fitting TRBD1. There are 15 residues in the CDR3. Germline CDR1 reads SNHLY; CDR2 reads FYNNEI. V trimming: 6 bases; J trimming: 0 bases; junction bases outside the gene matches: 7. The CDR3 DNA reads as TGTGCCAGCAGACGGACAGGTGCCATGAACACTGAAGCTTTCTTT. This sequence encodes CASRRTGAMNTEAFF.

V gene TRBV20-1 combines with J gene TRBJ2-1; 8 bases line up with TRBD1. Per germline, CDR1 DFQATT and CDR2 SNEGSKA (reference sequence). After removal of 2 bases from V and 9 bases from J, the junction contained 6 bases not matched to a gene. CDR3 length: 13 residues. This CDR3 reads CSARQGAYGEQFF. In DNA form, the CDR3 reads TGCAGTGCTAGACAGGGGGCCTACGGTGAGCAGTTCTTC.

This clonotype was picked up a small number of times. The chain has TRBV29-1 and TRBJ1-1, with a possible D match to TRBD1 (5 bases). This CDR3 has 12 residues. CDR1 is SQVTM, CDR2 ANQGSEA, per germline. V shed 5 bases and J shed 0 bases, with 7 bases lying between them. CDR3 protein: CSVNRMNTEAFF. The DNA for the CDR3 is TGCAGCGTTAACAGGATGAACACTGAAGCTTTCTTT.

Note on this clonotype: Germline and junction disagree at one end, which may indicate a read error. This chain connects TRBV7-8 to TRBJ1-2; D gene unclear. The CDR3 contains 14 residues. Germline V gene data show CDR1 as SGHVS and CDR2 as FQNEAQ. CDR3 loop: CAISLARSHYGYTF. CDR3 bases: TGTGCCATCAGCTTAGCGCGCAGCCACTATGGCTACACCTTC.

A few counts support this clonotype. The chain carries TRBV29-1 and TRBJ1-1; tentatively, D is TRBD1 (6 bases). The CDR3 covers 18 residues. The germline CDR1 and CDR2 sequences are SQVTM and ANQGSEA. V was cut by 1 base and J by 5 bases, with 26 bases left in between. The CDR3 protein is CSVEVLDLWRGERTEAFF. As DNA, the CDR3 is TGCAGCGTTGAAGTCCTAGACCTTTGGAGGGGGGAGAGAACTGAAGCTTTCTTT. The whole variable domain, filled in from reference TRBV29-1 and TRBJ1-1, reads SAVISQKPSRDICQRGTSLTIQCQVDSQVTMMFWYRQQPGQSLTLIATANQGSEATYESGFVIDKFPISRPNLTFSTLTVSNMSPEDSSIYLCSVEVLDLWRGERTEAFFGQGTRLTVV.

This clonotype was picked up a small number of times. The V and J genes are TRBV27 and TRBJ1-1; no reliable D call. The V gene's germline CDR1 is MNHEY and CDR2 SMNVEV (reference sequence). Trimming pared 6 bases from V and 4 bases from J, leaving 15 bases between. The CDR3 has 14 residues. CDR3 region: CASSLTTSGTEAFF. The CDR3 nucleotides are TGTGCCAGCAGCCTTACAACCTCGGGCACTGAAGCTTTCTTT.

CDR3 in DNA: TGTGCCAGCAGTGAACGGGCCATTACGCAGTATTTT. It codes for CASSERAITQYF. This sequence joins TRBV2 and TRBJ2-3; D ambiguous. Germline CDR1 SNHLY, CDR2 FYNNEI. The length of the CDR3 is 12 residues. V was pared by 2 bases and J by 8 bases, with 8 bases between.

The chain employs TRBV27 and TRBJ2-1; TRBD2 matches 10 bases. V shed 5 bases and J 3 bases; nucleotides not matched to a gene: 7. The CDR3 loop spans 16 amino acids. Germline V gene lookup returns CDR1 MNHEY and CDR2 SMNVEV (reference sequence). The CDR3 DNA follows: TGTGCCAGCAGTCCCCGGACTAGCGGACTCTACAATGAGCAGTTCTTC. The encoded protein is CASSPRTSGLYNEQFF.

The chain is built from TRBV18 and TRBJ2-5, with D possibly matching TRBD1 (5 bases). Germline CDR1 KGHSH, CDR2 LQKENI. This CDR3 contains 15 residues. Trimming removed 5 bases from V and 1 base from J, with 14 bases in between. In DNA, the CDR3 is TGTGCCAGCTCATCCGGCAGGGCTCTCCAAGAGACCCAGTACTTC. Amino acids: CASSSGRALQETQYF.

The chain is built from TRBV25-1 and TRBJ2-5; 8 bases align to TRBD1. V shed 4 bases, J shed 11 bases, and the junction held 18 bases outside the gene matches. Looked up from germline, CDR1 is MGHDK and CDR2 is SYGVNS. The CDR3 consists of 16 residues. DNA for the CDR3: TGTGCCAGCAGTGCCACGCCGACAGGGGCCACCTACCAGCAGTACTTC. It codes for CASSATPTGATYQQYF.

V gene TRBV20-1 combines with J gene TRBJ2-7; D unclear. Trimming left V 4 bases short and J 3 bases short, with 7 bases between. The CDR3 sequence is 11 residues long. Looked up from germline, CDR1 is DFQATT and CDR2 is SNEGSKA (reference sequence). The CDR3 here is CSAKVSYEQYF. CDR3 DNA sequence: TGCAGTGCTAAGGTTAGCTACGAGCAGTACTTC.

CDR3 loop: CAISEMTGVPTDTQYF. CDR3 in DNA: TGTGCCATCAGTGAAATGACGGGAGTACCTACGGATACGCAGTATTTT. The chain uses TRBV10-3 and TRBJ2-3; a possible D gene is TRBD2 (6 bases). CDR3 length equals 16 residues. Trimming cost V 3 bases and J 6 bases, with 19 bases left between them. CDR1 and CDR2 (germline): ENHRY, SYGVKD.

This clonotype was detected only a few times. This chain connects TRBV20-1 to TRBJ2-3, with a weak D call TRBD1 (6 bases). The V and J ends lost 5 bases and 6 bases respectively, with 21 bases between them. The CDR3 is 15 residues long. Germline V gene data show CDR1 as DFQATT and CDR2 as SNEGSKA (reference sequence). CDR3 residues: CSASPSQRTDDTQYF. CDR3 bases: TGCAGTGCTTCACCAAGCCAGAGGACAGACGATACGCAGTATTTT.